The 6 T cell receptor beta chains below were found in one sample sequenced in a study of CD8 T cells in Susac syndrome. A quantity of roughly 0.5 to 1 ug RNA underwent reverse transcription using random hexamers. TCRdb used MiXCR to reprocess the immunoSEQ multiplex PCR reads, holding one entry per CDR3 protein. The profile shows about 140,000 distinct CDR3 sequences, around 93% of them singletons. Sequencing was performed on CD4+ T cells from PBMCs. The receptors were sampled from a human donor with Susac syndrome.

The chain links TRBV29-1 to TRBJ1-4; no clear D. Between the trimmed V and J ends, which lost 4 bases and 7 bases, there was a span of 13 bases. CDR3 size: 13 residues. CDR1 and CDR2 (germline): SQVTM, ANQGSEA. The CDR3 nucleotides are TGCAGCGTTGCCGTCGGGTCGGGTGAAAAACTGTTTTTT. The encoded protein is CSVAVGSGEKLFF.

This CDR3 is CASSLERGQPQHF. CDR3 in DNA: TGTGCCAGCAGTTTAGAGAGGGGACAGCCCCAGCATTTT. The chain links TRBV12-3 or TRBV12-4 to TRBJ1-5; D is perhaps TRBD1 (5 bases). The V and J ends lost 1 base and 7 bases respectively, with 8 bases between them. CDR3 length: 13 residues.

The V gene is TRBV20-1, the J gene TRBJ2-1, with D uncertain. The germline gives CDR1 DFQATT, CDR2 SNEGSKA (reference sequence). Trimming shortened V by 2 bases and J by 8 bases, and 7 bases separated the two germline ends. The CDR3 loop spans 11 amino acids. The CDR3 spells CSARPTDEQFF. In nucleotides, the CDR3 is TGCAGTGCTAGACCTACTGATGAGCAGTTCTTC.

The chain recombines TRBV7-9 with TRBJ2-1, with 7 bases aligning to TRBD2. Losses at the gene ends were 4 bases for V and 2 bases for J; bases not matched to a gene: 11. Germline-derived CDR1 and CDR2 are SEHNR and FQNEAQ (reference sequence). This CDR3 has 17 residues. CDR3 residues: CASSSTFLAAAYNEQFF. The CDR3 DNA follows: TGTGCCAGCAGCTCAACCTTTCTAGCGGCCGCCTACAATGAGCAGTTCTTC.

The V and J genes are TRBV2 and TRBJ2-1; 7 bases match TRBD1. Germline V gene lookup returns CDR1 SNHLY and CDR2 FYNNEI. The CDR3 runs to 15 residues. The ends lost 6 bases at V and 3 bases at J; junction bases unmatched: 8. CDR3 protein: CASSADRTGYNEQFF. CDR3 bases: TGTGCCAGCAGCGCGGACAGGACTGGCTACAATGAGCAGTTCTTC.

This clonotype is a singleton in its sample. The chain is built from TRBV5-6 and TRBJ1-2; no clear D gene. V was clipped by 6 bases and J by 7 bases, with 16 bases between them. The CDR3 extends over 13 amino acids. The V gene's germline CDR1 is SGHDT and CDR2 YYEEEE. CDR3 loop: CASTSGRRGGYTF. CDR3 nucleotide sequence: TGTGCCAGCACCTCCGGGAGACGTGGTGGCTACACCTTC.